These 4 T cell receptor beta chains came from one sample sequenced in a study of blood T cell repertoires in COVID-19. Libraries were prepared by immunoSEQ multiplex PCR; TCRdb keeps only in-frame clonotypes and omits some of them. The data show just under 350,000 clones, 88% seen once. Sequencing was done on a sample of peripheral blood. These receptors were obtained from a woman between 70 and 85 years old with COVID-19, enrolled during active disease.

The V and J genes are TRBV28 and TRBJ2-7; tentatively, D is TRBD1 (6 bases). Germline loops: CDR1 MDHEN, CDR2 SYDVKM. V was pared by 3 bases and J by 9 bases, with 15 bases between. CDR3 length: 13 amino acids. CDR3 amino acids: CASSFEGDGGQYF. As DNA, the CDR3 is TGTGCCAGCAGTTTTGAGGGGGATGGGGGGCAGTACTTC.

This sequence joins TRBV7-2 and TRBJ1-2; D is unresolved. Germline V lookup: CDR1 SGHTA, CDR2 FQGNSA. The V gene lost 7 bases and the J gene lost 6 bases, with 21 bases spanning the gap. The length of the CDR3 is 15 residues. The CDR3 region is CASNPISRGLHGYTF. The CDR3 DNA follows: TGTGCCAGCAACCCCATCTCAAGAGGCCTGCATGGCTACACCTTC.

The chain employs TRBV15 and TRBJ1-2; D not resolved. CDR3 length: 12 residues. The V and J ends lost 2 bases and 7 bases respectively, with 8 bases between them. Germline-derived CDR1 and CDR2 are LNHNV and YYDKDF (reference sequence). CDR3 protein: CATSRQGGGYTF. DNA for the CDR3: TGTGCCACCAGCAGACAAGGCGGTGGCTACACCTTC. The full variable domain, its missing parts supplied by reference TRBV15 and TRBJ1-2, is DAMVIQNPRYQVTQFGKPVTLSCSQTLNHNVMYWYQQKSSQAPKLLFHYYDKDFNNEADTPDNFQSRRPNTSFCFLDIRSPGLGDTAMYLCATSRQGGGYTFGSGTRLTVV.

This chain's CDR3 is CASSLGQGDTQYF. DNA of the CDR3: TGTGCCAGCAGTCTAGGACAGGGAGATACGCAGTATTTT. V is TRBV12-3 or TRBV12-4 and J is TRBJ2-3; 8 positions match TRBD1. This CDR3 spans 13 amino acids. J was trimmed by 5 bases and V by 5 bases; bases with no gene match: 3.